This T cell receptor beta chain was sequenced for a study of tumor and adjacent non-tumor tissue in lung cancer. General study findings and limits: Normal lung showed higher cumulative top 100 clone frequency than tumor.

Looked up from germline, CDR1 is MNHNS and CDR2 is SASEGT. The CDR3 is made up of 14 amino acids. Comments on this clonotype: What it recognizes is unknown. A junction end diverges from the germline sequence, so it may reflect a read error.

TCRbeta libraries were built with three rounds of nested PCR, modified from ARM-PCR. TCRdb reanalysed the multiplex PCR reads using MiXCR and keeps one entry per CDR3 protein. The sample records tens of thousands of distinct CDR3 sequences, roughly 72% being singletons. This sample's RNA came from whole unsorted tissue. Sequencing used lung tumor tissue. This chain joins TRBV6-1 and TRBJ2-1; the D gene is possibly TRBD2 (5 bases). The sequence derives from a woman aged 40 to 50 with non-small cell lung cancer. The CDR3 is CASREEGKHNEQFF. CDR3 DNA sequence: TGTGCCAGCCGTGAAGAGGGCAAGCACAATGAGCAGTTCTTC.